Below are 16 T cell receptor beta chains sequenced from a single sample in a study of identical twins (dated by TCRdb to about 2016). The library came from 5' RACE. Reads for this sample came from an Illumina HiSeq 2000. TCRdb passed the public sequencing reads through fastp at Q25 and MiXCR, retaining productive beta sequences. Rows are unified per CDR3 protein, each entry keeping the most common DNA and genes. The sample table records approximately 600,000 distinct CDR3 sequences; about 7.1% of these occur just once. Around 1.6% of the sample belongs to the ten largest clones. This sample was also put to use in a study of yellow fever vaccine responses in identical twins.

Source material: PBMCs. These receptors all stem from a woman aged 18 to 35 in good health.

The chain uses TRBV11-2 and TRBJ2-5; tentative D call: TRBD2 (5 bases). V was clipped by 0 bases and J by 5 bases, with 19 bases between them. Germline CDR1 SGHAT, CDR2 FQNNGV. The CDR3 consists of 17 residues. CDR3 sequence reads: CASSLDEFRIRGETQYF. DNA for the CDR3: TGTGCCAGCAGCTTAGATGAGTTTCGGATACGCGGGGAGACCCAGTACTTC. Based on the CDR3 plus reference TRBV11-2 and TRBJ2-5, the full variable domain is EAGVAQSPRYKIIEKRQSVAFWCNPISGHATLYWYQQILGQGPKLLIQFQNNGVVDDSQLPKDRFSAERLKGVDSTLKIQPAKLEDSAVYLCASSLDEFRIRGETQYFGPGTRLLVL.

V and J are TRBV28 and TRBJ2-7; a weak D match, TRBD1 (5 bases). The CDR3 contains 14 residues. Deletions cut 0 bases from V and 5 bases from J, with 11 bases between. Germline-derived CDR1 and CDR2 are MDHEN and SYDVKM. In DNA form, the CDR3 reads TGTGCCAGCAGTTTATGGCAGGGTGGGGACGAGCAGTACTTC. Translation: CASSLWQGGDEQYF. Full variable domain (remainder filled in from reference TRBV28 and TRBJ2-7): DVKVTQSSRYLVKRTGEKVFLECVQDMDHENMFWYRQDPGLGLRLIYFSYDVKMKEKGDIPEGYSVSREKKERFSLILESASTNQTSMYLCASSLWQGGDEQYFGPGTRLTVT.

V gene TRBV6-1 combines with J gene TRBJ2-4; 12 bases map to TRBD1. Germline CDR1 MNHNS, CDR2 SASEGT. Trimming at V came to 5 bases and at J to 10 bases, leaving 9 bases not matched to a gene. The CDR3 has 15 amino acids. This CDR3 is CASSQGQGAREIQYF. The CDR3 DNA follows: TGTGCCAGCAGTCAGGGACAGGGGGCTCGCGAAATTCAGTACTTC.

This clonotype has a handful of counts. This chain connects TRBV4-2 to TRBJ2-1, with D uncertain. Trimming removed 0 bases at V and 2 bases at J, with 14 bases between. The germline gives CDR1 LGHNA, CDR2 YNFKEQ. This CDR3 has 17 residues. The CDR3 nucleotides read TGTGCCAGCAGCCAAGACTTGTGGCGGATCCCCTACAATGAGCAGTTCTTC. Translated: CASSQDLWRIPYNEQFF.

This sequence joins TRBV5-6 and TRBJ2-1, with 8 bases identical to TRBD2. With 2 bases clipped from V and 8 bases from J, the junction kept 3 bases outside the gene matches. The CDR3 extends over 13 amino acids. Germline V gives CDR1 SGHDT, CDR2 YYEEEE. The CDR3 DNA follows: TGTGCCAGCAGCTTCTTTAGCGGGGATGAGCAGTTCTTC. It yields the protein CASSFFSGDEQFF.

This clonotype was picked up a small number of times. The rearrangement uses TRBV4-1 and TRBJ2-7; D remains unclear. This CDR3 spans 15 amino acids. The V end was cut by 0 bases, the J end by 0 bases, with 9 bases between. Germline V lookup: CDR1 MGHRA, CDR2 YSYEKL. CDR3 DNA: TGCGCCAGCAGCCAAGATCTGGCTTACTCCTACGAGCAGTACTTC. It codes for CASSQDLAYSYEQYF.

There are many counts of this clonotype. V gene TRBV6-1 combines with J gene TRBJ2-7, with 7 positions matching TRBD1. The CDR3 contains 15 residues. The germline V gene has CDR1 MNHNS and CDR2 SASEGT. With V trimmed by 6 bases and J by 4 bases, 12 bases remained unmatched. CDR3 protein: CASSTDRAKIYEQYF. The CDR3 coding sequence is TGTGCCAGCAGCACCGACAGGGCTAAGATTTACGAGCAGTACTTC.

The V gene is TRBV2, the J gene TRBJ2-1, with 10 bases fitting TRBD1. Per the germline V gene, CDR1 is SNHLY and CDR2 is FYNNEI. The V segment lost 5 bases and the J segment 3 bases; nucleotides outside the gene matches: 7. The CDR3 runs 16 residues. The CDR3 reads CASSSSGTGVYNEQFF. CDR3 nucleotides: TGTGCCAGCAGTTCTTCCGGGACAGGGGTCTACAATGAGCAGTTCTTC.

This clonotype was observed at least ten times. The J gene is TRBJ2-7, the V gene TRBV11-2; the match to TRBD1 covers 7 bases. The V gene end was trimmed by 3 bases and the J gene end by 7 bases; junction bases not matched to a gene: 24. CDR3 size: 19 residues. The germline V gene encodes CDR1 SGHAT and CDR2 FQNNGV. This CDR3 reads CASSFDRELMNHADVEQYV. For the CDR3, the DNA is TGTGCCAGCAGCTTCGACAGGGAATTAATGAATCACGCGGACGTTGAGCAGTACGTC.

Only a few counts were recorded for this clonotype. The V gene is TRBV2, the J gene TRBJ2-1; D is uncertain. This CDR3 has 15 residues. V was clipped by 6 bases and J by 5 bases, with 17 bases between them. Per the germline V gene, CDR1 is SNHLY and CDR2 is FYNNEI. CDR3 protein: CASRTSEARDNEQFF. CDR3 nucleotide sequence: TGTGCCAGCAGAACCAGCGAGGCGCGAGACAATGAGCAGTTCTTC.

Worth noting for this clonotype: An end of the junction does not agree with germline; a read error may underlie this. This chain connects TRBV12-3 or TRBV12-4 to TRBJ1-5; no clear D. CDR3 length: 18 residues. The CDR3 nucleotides are TGTACCAGCAGTCTCCTATTCCGGCGGGGAGGTGGCAATCAGCCCCAGCATTTT. Its translation is CTSSLLFRRGGGNQPQHF.

This clonotype was seen more than once but under ten times. This sequence joins TRBV14 and TRBJ1-2; D uncertain. Trimming removed 1 base from V and 5 bases from J, with 8 bases in between. In germline, CDR1 is SGHDN, CDR2 FVKESK. The CDR3 has 13 residues. Here the CDR3 reads CASSQARGYGYTF. The CDR3, as DNA: TGTGCCAGCAGCCAAGCTCGAGGGTATGGCTACACCTTC.

This clonotype was detected ten times or more. J is TRBJ1-2 and V is TRBV6-5; TRBD1 aligns across 10 bases. The CDR3 loop spans 15 amino acids. CDR1 is MNHEY and CDR2 is SVGAGI in the germline V gene. The V segment lost 2 bases and the J segment 7 bases; nucleotides outside the gene matches: 7. DNA for the CDR3: TGTGCCAGCAGTTACCACCAAGGGACAGGGGTTGGCTACACCTTC. It specifies CASSYHQGTGVGYTF.

This chain links TRBV20-1 with TRBJ1-2; unclear D gene. V lost 5 bases, J lost 4 bases, and 11 bases lay in between. Germline V gene sequence: CDR1 DFQATT, CDR2 SNEGSKA (reference sequence). The CDR3 runs to 12 residues. As DNA, the CDR3 is TGCAGTGCTCAGATGGGTAGCTATGGCTACACCTTC. It is translated as CSAQMGSYGYTF.

This sequence joins TRBV6-1 and TRBJ2-5; the D gene is possibly TRBD2 (6 bases). This CDR3 is built from 14 residues. V was cut by 7 bases and J by 4 bases, with 16 bases left in between. Germline loops: CDR1 MNHNS, CDR2 SASEGT. DNA of the CDR3: TGTGCCAGCACGCGGGATTTCTCAACAGAGACCCAGTACTTC. Translated: CASTRDFSTETQYF.

This clonotype has more than one count but fewer than ten. The genes are TRBV20-1 and TRBJ1-5, with D possibly being TRBD1 (6 bases). CDR3 length equals 14 residues. V lost 6 bases and J 0 bases, leaving 12 bases between the germline ends. Germline V lookup: CDR1 DFQATT, CDR2 SNEGSKA (reference sequence). CDR3 residues: CSAGGQGSNQPQHF. The CDR3 nucleotides are TGCAGTGCCGGGGGGCAGGGTAGCAATCAGCCCCAGCATTTT.